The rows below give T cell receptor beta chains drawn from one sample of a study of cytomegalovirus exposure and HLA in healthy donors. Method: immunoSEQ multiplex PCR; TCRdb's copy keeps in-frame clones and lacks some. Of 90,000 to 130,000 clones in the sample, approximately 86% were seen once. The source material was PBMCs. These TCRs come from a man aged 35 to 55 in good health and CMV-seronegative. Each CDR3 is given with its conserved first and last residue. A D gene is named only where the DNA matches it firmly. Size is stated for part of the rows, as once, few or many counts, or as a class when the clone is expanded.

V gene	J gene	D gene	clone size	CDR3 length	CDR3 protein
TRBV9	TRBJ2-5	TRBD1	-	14	CASSPGTGKETQYF
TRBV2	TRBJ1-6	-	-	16	CASRDWGGVQNSPLHF
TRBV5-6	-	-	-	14	CASSLSQVLGEQYF
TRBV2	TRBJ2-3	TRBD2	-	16	CASRGLSGGRSDTQYF
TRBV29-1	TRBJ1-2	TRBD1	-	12	CSVDRGLHGYTF
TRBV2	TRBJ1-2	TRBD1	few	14	CASSERTGGIGYTF
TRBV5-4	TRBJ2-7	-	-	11	CASSSSGEQYF
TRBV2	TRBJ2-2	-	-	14	CASRQEGGTGELFF
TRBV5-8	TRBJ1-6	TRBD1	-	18	CASSFQGALSSYNSPLHF
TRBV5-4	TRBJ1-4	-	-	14	CASSLDQGREKLFF
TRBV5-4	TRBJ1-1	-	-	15	CASSPPTGSNTEAFF
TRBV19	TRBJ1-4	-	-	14	CASSLREPGEKLFF
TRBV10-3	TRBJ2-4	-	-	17	CAISEGATVGAKNIQYF
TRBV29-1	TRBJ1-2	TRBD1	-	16	CSVEEGTGQGARGYTF
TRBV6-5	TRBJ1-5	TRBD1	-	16	CASSYSWDRQDSPQHF
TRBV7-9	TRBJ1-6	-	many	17	CASSPTGRSGYNSPLHF
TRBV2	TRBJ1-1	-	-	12	CASSPYSSEAFF
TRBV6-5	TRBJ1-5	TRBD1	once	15	CASRDTGGAGQPQHF
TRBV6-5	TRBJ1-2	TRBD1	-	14	CASRTTLTGYGYTF
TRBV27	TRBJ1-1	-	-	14	CASSLGSLFTEAFF
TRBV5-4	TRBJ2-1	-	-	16	CASSFRPGSGVNEQFF
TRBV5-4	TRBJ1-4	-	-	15	CASSWGGATNEKLFF
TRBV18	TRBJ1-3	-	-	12	CASTINPGTIYF
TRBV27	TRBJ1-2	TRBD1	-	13	CASSYRDRGGYTF
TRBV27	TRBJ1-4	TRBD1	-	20	CASSPIRDRVQTATNEKLFF
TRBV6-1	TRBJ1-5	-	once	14	CATSGQRRNQPQHF
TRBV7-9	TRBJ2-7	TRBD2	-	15	CASSLSGKGPYEQYF
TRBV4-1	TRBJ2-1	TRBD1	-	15	CASSPDRGQVNEQFF
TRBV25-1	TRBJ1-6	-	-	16	CASSALPGGVDSPLHF
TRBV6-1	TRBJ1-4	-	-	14	CASSEPGGGEKLFF
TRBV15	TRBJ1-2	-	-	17	CATSRGGGPGTKNGYTF
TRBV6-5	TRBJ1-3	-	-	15	CASKGVAGEFNTIYF
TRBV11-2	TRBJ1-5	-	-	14	CASSTGLGNQPQHF
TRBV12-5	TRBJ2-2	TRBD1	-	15	CASGQGQGNTGELFF
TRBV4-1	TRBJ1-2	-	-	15	CASSFGQRGVRGYTF
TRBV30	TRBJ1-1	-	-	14	CAWSVREGNTEAFF
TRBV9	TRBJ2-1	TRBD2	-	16	CASSVDGGGSYNEQFF
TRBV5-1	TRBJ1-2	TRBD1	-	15	CASSSRDSTEYGYTF
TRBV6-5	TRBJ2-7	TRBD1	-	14	CASSSPGQSYEQYF
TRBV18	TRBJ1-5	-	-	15	CASSPREAGDQPQHF
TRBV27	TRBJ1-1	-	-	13	CASSPRRSTPPIF
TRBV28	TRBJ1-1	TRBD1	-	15	CASIAHGQGNTEAFF
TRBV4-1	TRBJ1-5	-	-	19	CASSQDSLTGIRGNQPQHF
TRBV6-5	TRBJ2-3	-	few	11	CATFLVDTQYF
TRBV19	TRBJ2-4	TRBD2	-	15	CASRTSGERGNIQYF
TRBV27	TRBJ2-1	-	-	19	CASSLFGGGGLSSYNEQFF
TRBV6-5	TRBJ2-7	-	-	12	CASSVLSGEQYF
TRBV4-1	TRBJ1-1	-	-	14	CASSHPSQGTEAFF
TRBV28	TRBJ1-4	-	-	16	CASSFPRATTNEKLFF
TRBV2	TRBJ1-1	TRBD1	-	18	CASGFYQGGGQGLTEAFF
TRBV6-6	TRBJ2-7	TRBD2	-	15	CASSYKSGGGYEQYF
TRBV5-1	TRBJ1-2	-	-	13	CASSLGGGSGYTF
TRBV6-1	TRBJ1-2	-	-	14	CASSEAQGTYGYTF
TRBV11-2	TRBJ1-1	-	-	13	CASKIRENTEAFF